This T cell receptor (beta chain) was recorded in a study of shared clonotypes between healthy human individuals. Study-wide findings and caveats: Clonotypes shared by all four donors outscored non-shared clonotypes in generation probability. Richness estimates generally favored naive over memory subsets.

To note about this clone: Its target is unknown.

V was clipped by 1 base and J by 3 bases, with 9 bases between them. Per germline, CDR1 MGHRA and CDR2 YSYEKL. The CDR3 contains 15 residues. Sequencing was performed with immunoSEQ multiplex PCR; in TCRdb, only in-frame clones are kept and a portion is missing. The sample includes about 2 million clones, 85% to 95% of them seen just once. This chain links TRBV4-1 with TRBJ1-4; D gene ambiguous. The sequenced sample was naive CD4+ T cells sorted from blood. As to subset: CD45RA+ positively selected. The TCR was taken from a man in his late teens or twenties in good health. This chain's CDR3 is CASSQASESNEKLFF. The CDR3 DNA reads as TGCGCCAGCAGCCAAGCGTCAGAATCTAATGAAAAACTGTTTTTT.